The 8 T cell receptor beta chains below were found in one sample sequenced in a study of cytomegalovirus exposure and HLA in healthy donors. In the PCR, 60 Vbeta and 13 Jbeta primers were used. Assay used: immunoSEQ multiplex PCR; TCRdb lists only in-frame clones, some missing. The sample contains 100,000 or so clones, around 81% of which appear only once. The sequenced sample was PBMCs. The source is a man aged 35-49 years in good health and CMV-seropositive.

The chain employs TRBV11-2 and TRBJ1-5, with no clear D. The V end was cut by 1 base, the J end by 2 bases, with 9 bases between. CDR3 length: 15 amino acids. CDR1 is SGHAT and CDR2 is FQNNGV in the germline V gene. CDR3 residues: CASSLGRYGNQPQHF. CDR3 DNA sequence: TGTGCCAGCAGCTTAGGGAGGTATGGCAATCAGCCCCAGCATTTT.

Turning to this clone: Other DNA sequences in this sample translate to the same CDR3. This chain links TRBV2 with TRBJ1-5; D might be TRBD1 (6 bases). From germline, CDR1 is SNHLY and CDR2 FYNNEI. V was clipped by 2 bases and J by 6 bases, with 17 bases between them. This CDR3 comprises 16 residues. Written as DNA, the CDR3 is TGTGCCAGCAGTGAAACGAACAGGGTCTCAAGTCAGCCCCAGCATTTT. Translated: CASSETNRVSSQPQHF.

The DNA for the CDR3 is TGCGCCAGCAGCTTGCAGGGGCCGGGGAATTCACCCCTCCACTTT. It translates to CASSLQGPGNSPLHF. V usage is TRBV5-1 and J usage is TRBJ1-6; weak D call: TRBD1 (6 bases). This CDR3 spans 15 amino acids. Germline V lookup: CDR1 SGHRS, CDR2 YFSETQ. Between the trimmed V and J ends, which lost 1 base and 7 bases, there was a span of 12 bases.

As concerns this clone: The junction does not match germline at one end; this may be a read error. V and J are TRBV30 and TRBJ2-6; D perhaps matches TRBD1 (5 bases). Germline lookup yields CDR1 GTSNPN and CDR2 SVGIG (reference sequence). The CDR3 loop spans 13 amino acids. CDR3 amino acids: CAWSGAGANGLTF. The CDR3 DNA follows: TGTGCCTGGAGTGGGGCTGGGGCCAACGGCCTGACTTTC.

The J gene is TRBJ2-5, the V gene TRBV5-8; maybe TRBD2 (6 bases). Germline V gene lookup returns CDR1 SGHTS and CDR2 YDEGEE. The CDR3 has 14 residues. Trimming took 6 bases from V and 3 from J, leaving 15 bases between them. The CDR3 region has the DNA TGTGCCAGCACCACGTGGTCGGGAGAAGAGACCCAGTACTTC. Its protein product is CASTTWSGEETQYF.

The chain carries TRBV11-2 and TRBJ2-7, with D tentatively TRBD1 (5 bases). V lost 1 base and J 0 bases, leaving 7 bases between the germline ends. CDR3 length: 14 amino acids. CDR1 SGHAT and CDR2 FQNNGV come from the germline V gene. CDR3 sequence reads: CASSLGTPSYEQYF. The CDR3, as DNA: TGTGCCAGCAGCTTAGGGACACCCTCCTACGAGCAGTACTTC.

CDR3 DNA: TGTGCCAGCAGCTTAGTACAGATGAATTCACCCCTCCACTTT. Amino acids: CASSLVQMNSPLHF. The gene calls are TRBV7-2 and TRBJ1-6; D remains ambiguous. The CDR3 length is 14 residues. Trimming removed 1 base at V and 7 bases at J, with 8 bases between. Germline V gene sequence: CDR1 SGHTA, CDR2 FQGNSA. Full variable domain (remainder filled in from reference TRBV7-2 and TRBJ1-6): GAGVSQSPSNKVTEKGKDVELRCDPISGHTALYWYRQSLGQGLEFLIYFQGNSAPDKSGLPSDRFSAERTGGSVSTLTIQRTQQEDSAVYLCASSLVQMNSPLHFGNGTRLTVT.

CDR3 loop: CASSAGLAGYNEQFF. In DNA, the CDR3 is TGCGCCAGCAGCGCGGGACTAGCGGGTTACAATGAGCAGTTCTTC. The chain links TRBV5-1 to TRBJ2-1, with 12 bases identical to TRBD2. This CDR3 is 15 amino acids long. Germline-derived CDR1 and CDR2 are SGHRS and YFSETQ. V dropped 4 bases and J dropped 4; count of bases not matched to a gene: 3. Full variable domain (rest looked up from reference TRBV5-1 and TRBJ2-1): KAGVTQTPRYLIKTRGQQVTLSCSPISGHRSVSWYQQTPGQGLQFLFEYFSETQRNKGNFPGRFSGRQFSNSRSEMNVSTLELGDSALYLCASSAGLAGYNEQFFGPGTRLTVL.